The next 26 T cell receptor beta chains were all read from a single sample in a study of blood T cell repertoires in COVID-19. The method was immunoSEQ multiplex PCR; TCRdb's version includes in-frame clones alone and lacks a portion of them. This table has 200,000 to 300,000 clones, 88% appearing once. Sequencing was carried out using peripheral blood. These receptors all stem from a human donor in a cohort sampled during active COVID-19.

This chain uses TRBV28 with TRBJ2-1, with 9 bases fitting TRBD1. V lost 6 bases, J lost 4 bases, and 10 bases stayed unmatched. Germline-derived CDR1 and CDR2 are MDHEN and SYDVKM. The CDR3 covers 16 residues. The CDR3 loop is CASRHPGQGIYNEQFF. CDR3 DNA: TGTGCCAGCAGACACCCGGGACAGGGAATTTACAATGAGCAGTTCTTC.

The V and J genes are TRBV7-2 and TRBJ2-2; 11 bases align to TRBD1. CDR3 length equals 16 residues. Germline V CDR1 and CDR2: SGHTA, FQGNSA. The V and J ends lost 7 bases and 5 bases, in that order; junction bases with no gene match: 9. CDR3: CASIARDRGFTGELFF. The CDR3 DNA sequence: TGTGCCAGCATCGCCCGGGACAGGGGGTTTACCGGGGAGCTGTTTTTT. Supplemented by reference TRBV7-2 and TRBJ2-2, the full variable domain reads GAGVSQSPSNKVTEKGKDVELRCDPISGHTALYWYRQSLGQGLEFLIYFQGNSAPDKSGLPSDRFSAERTGGSVSTLTIQRTQQEDSAVYLCASIARDRGFTGELFFGEGSRLTVL.

The chain is built from TRBV18 and TRBJ1-1; 8 nucleotides agree with TRBD1. With V trimmed by 3 bases and J by 0 bases, 12 bases remained unmatched. Germline V gene sequence: CDR1 KGHSH, CDR2 LQKENI. The CDR3 spans 18 residues. In DNA, the CDR3 is TGTGCCAGCTCACCTCCCGGAACGAGGACAGGGTTGAACACTGAAGCTTTCTTT. This codes for CASSPPGTRTGLNTEAFF.

The chain couples TRBV7-8 to TRBJ2-1, with 11 positions matching TRBD2. There are 19 residues in the CDR3. Germline V gene sequence: CDR1 SGHVS, CDR2 FQNEAQ. V dropped 1 base and J dropped 3; count of bases not matched to a gene: 11. CDR3 in amino acids: CASSLGLAGGHPYYNEQFF. DNA of the CDR3: TGTGCCAGCAGCTTAGGGCTAGCGGGAGGCCACCCGTACTACAATGAGCAGTTCTTC. The entire variable domain, with the rest obtained from reference TRBV7-8 and TRBJ2-1, is as follows: GAGVSQSPRYKVAKRGQDVALRCDPISGHVSLFWYQQALGQGPEFLTYFQNEAQLDKSGLPSDRFFAERPEGSVSTLKIQRTQQEDSAVYLCASSLGLAGGHPYYNEQFFGPGTRLTVL.

The J gene is TRBJ2-2, the V gene TRBV11-1, with D perhaps matching TRBD2 (5 bases). Trimming cost V 4 bases and J 5 bases, with 8 bases left between them. The CDR3 contains 13 residues. CDR1 and CDR2 (germline): SGHAT, FQDESV (reference sequence). DNA for the CDR3: TGTGCCAGCAGCTCCACGGGAACCGGGGAGCTGTTTTTT. Amino acids: CASSSTGTGELFF.

This clone occurred once. V and J are TRBV5-1 and TRBJ1-1, with a tentative D call TRBD1 (5 bases). The germline V gene encodes CDR1 SGHRS and CDR2 YFSETQ. V was pared by 2 bases and J by 1 base, with 6 bases between. The CDR3 totals 13 residues. The CDR3 sequence: CASSFGQNTEAFF. DNA for the CDR3: TGCGCCAGCAGCTTTGGACAGAACACTGAAGCTTTCTTT.

V gene TRBV7-2 combines with J gene TRBJ1-2, with D uncertain. This CDR3 spans 13 amino acids. Deletions cut 1 base from V and 4 bases from J, with 7 bases between. Germline CDR1 is SGHTA and CDR2 is FQGNSA. As DNA, the CDR3 is TGTGCCAGCAGCTTAGAACGGGGCTATGGCTACACCTTC. It yields the protein CASSLERGYGYTF.

The chain employs TRBV5-1 and TRBJ2-2; 11 bases align to TRBD2. The CDR3 has 17 amino acids. V dropped 3 bases and J dropped 0; count of bases not matched to a gene: 4. Germline CDR1 and CDR2: SGHRS and YFSETQ. This CDR3 reads CASSYLAGGTNTGELFF. CDR3 coding DNA: TGCGCCAGCAGCTATCTAGCGGGAGGTACGAACACCGGGGAGCTGTTTTTT.

This clone occurred once. The chain uses TRBV4-3 and TRBJ1-6; the D is unclear. Germline CDR1 and CDR2: LGHNA and YSLEER. Deletions cut 3 bases from V and 7 bases from J, with 13 bases between. This CDR3 spans 15 amino acids. In DNA, the CDR3 is TGCGCCAGCAGCCAGCCCCCGGCGGGCAATTCACCCCTCCACTTT. It codes for CASSQPPAGNSPLHF.

The chain couples TRBV2 to TRBJ1-4; 7 bases map to TRBD1. Germline V gene data show CDR1 as SNHLY and CDR2 as FYNNEI. This CDR3 region has 14 residues. Losses at the gene ends were 5 bases for V and 8 bases for J; bases not matched to a gene: 8. This chain's CDR3 is CASSLDRDSEKLFF. The CDR3 DNA follows: TGTGCCAGCAGTTTAGACAGGGATAGCGAAAAACTGTTTTTT.

This rearrangement joins TRBV6-5 to TRBJ2-7, with D perhaps TRBD2 (5 bases). Trimming took off 3 bases at V and 7 bases at J, with 19 bases between the two ends. The germline CDR1 and CDR2 sequences are MNHEY and SVGAGI. The CDR3 is 15 amino acids. CDR3 amino acids: CASSYPTGGGREQYF. As DNA, the CDR3 is TGTGCCAGCAGTTATCCTACCGGAGGCGGACGGGAGCAGTACTTC.

This chain uses TRBV28 with TRBJ1-2; TRBD1 agrees at 7 bases. The germline CDR1 and CDR2 sequences are MDHEN and SYDVKM. J was trimmed by 3 bases and V by 8 bases; bases with no gene match: 9. CDR3 length: 14 residues. CDR3 loop: CASLPGQAYYGYTF. The DNA of the CDR3 is TGTGCCAGCTTACCTGGACAGGCCTACTATGGCTACACCTTC.

This rearrangement joins TRBV12-3 or TRBV12-4 to TRBJ2-7; 7 positions match TRBD2. The V and J ends lost 3 bases and 2 bases, in that order; junction bases with no gene match: 1. This CDR3 comprises 13 residues. The chain's CDR3 is CASSFRGAYEQYF. CDR3 nucleotide sequence: TGTGCCAGCAGTTTCCGGGGGGCCTACGAGCAGTACTTC.

This clone occurred once. The chain joins TRBV7-9 to TRBJ1-3; possible D gene TRBD1, 5 bases. Germline lookup yields CDR1 SEHNR and CDR2 FQNEAQ (reference sequence). The CDR3 contains 13 residues. The V end was cut by 11 bases, the J end by 0 bases, with 11 bases between. CDR3 sequence (DNA): TGTGCCTGGGGGGAAGGCTCTGGAAACACCATATATTTT. Residues: CAWGEGSGNTIYF.

The chain recombines TRBV11-3 with TRBJ2-3; 14 bases are a match to TRBD2. The V gene's germline CDR1 is SGHNT and CDR2 YENEEA. The junction had 5 bases not matched to a gene; V was cut back by 5 bases and J by 4 bases. The CDR3 sequence is 16 residues long. CDR3 DNA sequence: TGTGCCAGCAGCCACGGGACTAGCGGGAGATCAGATACGCAGTATTTT. Amino acids: CASSHGTSGRSDTQYF.

The CDR3 protein is CASSPLTGGRDLGYTF. CDR3 in DNA: TGCGCCAGCAGCCCCCTGACAGGGGGCAGGGATCTGGGCTACACCTTC. The chain uses TRBV5-1 and TRBJ1-2; the match to TRBD1 covers 10 bases. CDR3 length equals 16 residues. Germline loops: CDR1 SGHRS, CDR2 YFSETQ. J was trimmed by 8 bases and V by 4 bases; bases with no gene match: 14.

This clone was counted once. The chain carries TRBV19 and TRBJ1-2, with 8 bases lining up with TRBD1. CDR1 and CDR2 from the germline V gene are LNHDA and SQIVND (reference sequence). The CDR3 covers 14 residues. V dropped 6 bases and J dropped 0; count of bases not matched to a gene: 3. CDR3 residues: CASSPTGANYGYTF. The CDR3 DNA reads as TGTGCCAGTAGCCCGACAGGGGCTAACTATGGCTACACCTTC. Combining the CDR3 with reference TRBV19 and TRBJ1-2 gives the whole variable domain DGGITQSPKYLFRKEGQNVTLSCEQNLNHDAMYWYRQDPGQGLRLIYYSQIVNDFQKGDIAEGYSVSREKKESFPLTVTSAQKNPTAFYLCASSPTGANYGYTFGSGTRLTVV.

This sequence joins TRBV27 and TRBJ2-6; TRBD1 matches at 10 bases. With V trimmed by 5 bases and J by 2 bases, 6 bases remained unmatched. The CDR3 contains 17 residues. CDR1 and CDR2 (germline): MNHEY, SMNVEV (reference sequence). CDR3 DNA: TGTGCCAGCAGTCCAAGGACAGGGGGGACTGGGGCCAACGTCCTGACTTTC. Translated, it gives CASSPRTGGTGANVLTF.

The CDR3 bases are TGTGCCTGGAGTCGACGGACAGGGGTAGGGGACACTGAAGCTTTCTTT. This encodes CAWSRRTGVGDTEAFF. The rearrangement links TRBV30 to TRBJ1-1; 9 nucleotides line up with TRBD1. With V trimmed by 2 bases and J by 3 bases, 10 bases remained unmatched. The CDR3 is made up of 16 amino acids. CDR1 is GTSNPN and CDR2 is SVGIG in the germline V gene (reference sequence).

This sequence joins TRBV9 and TRBJ2-5, with 10 bases lining up with TRBD2. The length of the CDR3 is 14 residues. J lost 4 bases, V lost 4 bases, and 4 bases had no gene match. Germline CDR1 reads SGDLS; CDR2 reads YYNGEE. The CDR3 region is CASSSGGASETQYF. DNA for the CDR3: TGTGCCAGCAGCAGCGGGGGGGCTTCAGAGACCCAGTACTTC.

This sequence joins TRBV18 and TRBJ2-7, with D perhaps TRBD2 (5 bases). The germline gives CDR1 KGHSH, CDR2 LQKENI. CDR3 size: 16 residues. Between the trimmed V and J ends, which lost 0 bases and 0 bases, there was a span of 12 bases. The CDR3 spells CASSPPSSEGSYEQYF. For the CDR3, the DNA is TGTGCCAGCTCACCACCGTCCTCCGAGGGCTCCTACGAGCAGTACTTC.

The chain carries TRBV4-3 and TRBJ2-7, with 7 nucleotides matching TRBD1. Trimming at V came to 2 bases and at J to 3 bases, leaving 1 base not matched to a gene. Germline V gene sequence: CDR1 LGHNA, CDR2 YSLEER. This CDR3 has 13 amino acids. CDR3 coding DNA: TGCGCCAGCAGCCAAACAGGGGACTACGAGCAGTACTTC. Its translation: CASSQTGDYEQYF.

This clone was seen more than once but under ten times. V usage is TRBV11-2 and J usage is TRBJ1-6, with D perhaps TRBD1 (6 bases). The CDR3 runs 14 residues. Trimming took 5 bases from V and 7 from J, leaving 12 bases between them. Per the germline V gene, CDR1 is SGHAT and CDR2 is FQNNGV. CDR3 nucleotides: TGTGCCAGCAGCCACGGACAGTCCAATTCACCCCTCCACTTT. Protein: CASSHGQSNSPLHF.

V gene TRBV10-3 combines with J gene TRBJ1-3; D is perhaps TRBD1 (5 bases). Germline-derived CDR1 and CDR2 are ENHRY and SYGVKD. CDR3 length: 14 residues. Trimming took 11 bases from V and 3 from J, leaving 17 bases between them. CDR3: CAASWGGGGNTIYF. CDR3 DNA sequence: TGTGCCGCCTCTTGGGGGGGTGGTGGAAACACCATATATTTT.

The chain has TRBV5-1 and TRBJ2-7; 7 positions agree with TRBD2. Germline V gives CDR1 SGHRS, CDR2 YFSETQ. The CDR3 has 14 residues. The trim removed 2 bases at V and 6 bases at J, leaving 8 bases unmatched. The CDR3 region has the DNA TGCGCCAGCAGCTTCCCCCCGGCTAGCGGCGAGCAGTACTTC. It codes for CASSFPPASGEQYF.

The rearrangement joins TRBV10-1 to TRBJ1-1, with D possibly being TRBD1 (5 bases). This CDR3 region has 15 residues. The ends were cut back, 0 bases at V and 8 bases at J, with 16 bases in the middle. Germline-derived CDR1 and CDR2 are WNHNN and SYGVQD (reference sequence). As DNA, the CDR3 is TGCGCCAGCAGTGAGTCGGGTTCGGGGGAAAAGGAAGCTTTCTTT. Protein sequence: CASSESGSGEKEAFF.